This is a list of T cell receptor beta chains from one sample in a study of T cell responses to AZD1222 COVID-19 vaccine. Profiled with immunoSEQ multiplex PCR; TCRdb holds only in-frame clones, not every one. Of approximately 49,000 clones in the sample, approximately 79% are singletons; the top ten hold 20% to 25%. Sample: peripheral blood, taken on day 0 of MenACWY control vaccination. The receptors originated from an adult in good health. CDR3s include the opening cysteine and the closing phenylalanine or tryptophan. A D gene is named only where the DNA matches it firmly. Size tells how often a clone was seen (once, few, many) or the class of an expanded clone, and some rows leave it out.

J gene,clone size,V gene,D gene,CDR3 protein,CDR3 DNA
TRBJ2-3,-,TRBV11-2,-,CASSSRTATTDTQYF,TGTGCCAGCAGCTCCAGGACAGCCACCACAGATACGCAGTATTTT
TRBJ2-5,-,TRBV5-1,TRBD2,CASSPGGQGFTKTQYF,TGCGCCAGCAGCCCGGGGGGGCAGGGATTTACCAAGACCCAGTACTTC
TRBJ2-6,-,TRBV5-1,-,CASSYGTAVGANVLTF,TGCGCCAGCAGCTACGGGACGGCCGTGGGGGCCAACGTCCTGACTTTC
TRBJ1-1,once,TRBV10-3,-,CAISQPSAGTRAEAFF,TGTGCCATCAGCCAACCCTCCGCAGGGACGAGGGCTGAAGCTTTCTTT
TRBJ2-4,-,TRBV6-6,-,CASREGTKNIQYF,TGTGCCAGCAGGGAGGGGACCAAAAACATTCAGTACTTC
TRBJ2-2,-,TRBV19,-,CASSSPGGTGELFF,TGTGCCAGTAGTTCTCCCGGCGGGACCGGGGAGCTGTTTTTT
TRBJ1-2,once,TRBV23-1,TRBD1,CASSHYRDRVKLYGYTF,TGCGCCAGCAGTCATTACCGGGACAGGGTTAAATTGTATGGCTACACCTTC
TRBJ1-5,-,TRBV2,-,CASSEREPRGNQPQHF,TGTGCCAGCAGTGAGCGGGAGCCCCGAGGGAATCAGCCCCAGCATTTT
TRBJ1-1,-,TRBV30,-,CAWRIISNTEAFF,TGTGCCTGGAGAATAATTTCGAACACTGAAGCTTTCTTT
TRBJ1-6,medium-sized,TRBV6-4,-,CASSDGVFENSPLHF,TGTGCCAGCAGTGACGGGGTTTTCGAGAATTCACCCCTCCACTTT
TRBJ1-2,once,TRBV5-3,-,CAVQMCDQGYTF,TGTGCCGTTCAAATGTGTGACCAGGGCTACACCTTC
TRBJ1-4,-,TRBV14,-,CASSQGSLGEKLFF,TGTGCCAGCAGCCAAGGATCTCTAGGGGAAAAACTGTTTTTT
TRBJ1-5,-,TRBV5-1,-,CASSLSGGASQPQHF,TGCGCCAGCAGCTTGAGTGGGGGCGCCTCTCAGCCCCAGCATTTT
TRBJ1-1,-,TRBV19,-,CASTSAWRYTEAFF,TGTGCCAGTACCTCCGCCTGGAGGTACACTGAAGCTTTCTTT
TRBJ1-5,-,TRBV6-5,-,CASSYEGVRPQHF,TGTGCCAGCAGTTACGAGGGGGTTCGGCCCCAGCATTTT
TRBJ1-5,-,TRBV18,TRBD1,CASSPRDRRGSNQPQHF,TGTGCCAGCTCACCCCGGGACAGGCGGGGAAGCAATCAGCCCCAGCATTTT
TRBJ1-2,few,TRBV29-1,-,CSADRNYGYTF,TGCAGCGCTGACAGGAACTATGGCTACACCTTC
TRBJ1-3,-,TRBV29-1,-,CSVSAPSRDTIYF,TGCAGCGTTTCGGCCCCCTCCAGAGACACCATATATTTT
TRBJ2-2,-,TRBV25-1,-,CASSPIQGNTGELFF,TGTGCCAGCAGTCCTATACAGGGGAACACCGGGGAGCTGTTTTTT
TRBJ1-2,once,TRBV14,-,CASSQDWGNYGYTF,TGTGCCAGCAGCCAAGACTGGGGGAACTATGGCTACACCTTC
TRBJ2-3,-,TRBV28,-,CASSVLRDTQYF,TGTGCCAGCAGTGTCTTAAGAGATACGCAGTATTTT
TRBJ1-1,-,TRBV12-3/TRBV12-4,-,CASSHDGNTEAFF,TGTGCCAGCAGCCACGACGGGAACACTGAAGCTTTCTTT
TRBJ2-3,once,TRBV12-5,TRBD1,CASGLGQGLAQYF,TGTGCTAGTGGTTTGGGACAGGGATTAGCGCAGTATTTT
TRBJ1-1,-,TRBV5-1,-,CASSYSPGPEAFF,TGCGCCAGCTCATATTCCCCCGGGCCTGAAGCTTTCTTT
TRBJ1-2,-,TRBV3-1/TRBV3-2,-,CASSQAPRGRVGGYTF,TGTGCCAGCAGCCAAGCCCCGAGGGGCAGGGTAGGAGGCTACACCTTC
TRBJ2-5,-,TRBV5-1,TRBD1,CASSPGPSTGETQYF,TGCGCCAGCAGCCCCGGGCCGTCGACAGGGGAGACCCAGTACTTC
TRBJ2-5,-,TRBV10-3,-,CAMGQETQYF,TGTGCCATGGGGCAAGAGACCCAGTACTTC
TRBJ1-3,-,TRBV7-9,-,CASSLYLGNGEAEGNTIYF,TGTGCCAGCAGCTTATACCTCGGGAACGGGGAGGCGGAGGGAAACACCATATATTTT
TRBJ1-5,-,TRBV5-6,-,CASSLRGGNQPQHF,TGTGCCAGCAGCTTGAGGGGTGGCAATCAGCCCCAGCATTTT
TRBJ1-5,-,TRBV19,TRBD1,CASSTGSGGNQPQHF,TGTGCCAGTAGTACCGGGTCAGGGGGGAATCAGCCCCAGCATTTT
TRBJ2-4,-,TRBV29-1,-,CSAREGSIQYF,TGCAGCGCCCGTGAGGGGAGCATTCAGTACTTC